This T cell receptor beta chain is drawn from a study of T cell responses to AZD1222 COVID-19 vaccine. The trim removed 2 bases at V and 6 bases at J, leaving 9 bases unmatched. Germline CDR1 is LGHDT and CDR2 is YNNKEL (reference sequence). CDR3 length: 17 amino acids. General observations from the study: Only five to seven AZD1222 recipients were seropositive at baseline. A rise in Spike-specific TCR breadth and depth followed two AZD1222 doses.

Sequenced by immunoSEQ multiplex PCR; TCRdb stores in-frame clones only, minus some. The sample gives 100,000 to 150,000 clones, 85% to 90% of which show up once; around a quarter is in the top ten. Concerning this clone: Its antigen remains unknown.

The source was peripheral blood, collected on day 0 of AZD1222 vaccination. This receptor was taken from an adult in good health. The rearrangement links TRBV3-1 (or the pseudogene TRBV3-2) to TRBJ2-1, with 11 positions matching TRBD2. The CDR3 DNA sequence: TGTGCCAGCAGCCAATCCGGCCGACTAGCGGGGCGCAATGAGCAGTTCTTC. It is translated as CASSQSGRLAGRNEQFF.